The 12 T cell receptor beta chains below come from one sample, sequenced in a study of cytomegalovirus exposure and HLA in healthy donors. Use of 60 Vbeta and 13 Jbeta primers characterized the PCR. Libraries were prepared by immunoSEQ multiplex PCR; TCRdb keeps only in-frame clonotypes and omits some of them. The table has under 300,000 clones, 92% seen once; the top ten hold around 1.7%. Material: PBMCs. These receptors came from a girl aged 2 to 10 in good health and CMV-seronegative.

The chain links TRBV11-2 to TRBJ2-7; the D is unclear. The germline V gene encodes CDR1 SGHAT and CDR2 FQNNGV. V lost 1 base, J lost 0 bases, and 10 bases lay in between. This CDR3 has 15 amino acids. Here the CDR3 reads CASSLGWASSYEQYF. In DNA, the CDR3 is TGTGCCAGCAGCTTAGGGTGGGCCAGCTCCTACGAGCAGTACTTC.

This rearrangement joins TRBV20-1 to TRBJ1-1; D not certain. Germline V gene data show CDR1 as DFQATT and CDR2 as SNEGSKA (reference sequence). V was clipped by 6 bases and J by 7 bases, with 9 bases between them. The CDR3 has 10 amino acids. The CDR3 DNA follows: TGCAGTGCAGCACTGAGTGAAGCTTTCTTT. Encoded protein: CSAALSEAFF.

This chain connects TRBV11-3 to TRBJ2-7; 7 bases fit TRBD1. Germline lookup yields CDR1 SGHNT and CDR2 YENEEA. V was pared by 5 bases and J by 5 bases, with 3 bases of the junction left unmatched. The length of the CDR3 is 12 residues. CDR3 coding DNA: TGTGCCAGCAGCGACAGGGTCGACGAGCAGTACTTC. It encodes CASSDRVDEQYF.

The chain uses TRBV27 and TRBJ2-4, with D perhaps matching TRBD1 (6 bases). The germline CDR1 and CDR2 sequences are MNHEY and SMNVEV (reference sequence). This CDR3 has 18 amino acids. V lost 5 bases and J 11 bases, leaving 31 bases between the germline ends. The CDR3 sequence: CASSQANLGTKTKTVQYF. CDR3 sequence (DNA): TGTGCCAGCAGTCAAGCGAACCTCGGGACAAAGACAAAAACGGTTCAGTACTTC.

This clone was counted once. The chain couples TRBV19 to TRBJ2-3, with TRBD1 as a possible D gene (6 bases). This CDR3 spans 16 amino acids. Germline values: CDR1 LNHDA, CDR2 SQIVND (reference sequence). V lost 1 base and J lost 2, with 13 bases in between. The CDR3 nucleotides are TGTGCCAGTAGTATAGGGGACACTAGTTTCACAGATACGCAGTATTTT. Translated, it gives CASSIGDTSFTDTQYF. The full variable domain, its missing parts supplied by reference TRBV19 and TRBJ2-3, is DGGITQSPKYLFRKEGQNVTLSCEQNLNHDAMYWYRQDPGQGLRLIYYSQIVNDFQKGDIAEGYSVSREKKESFPLTVTSAQKNPTAFYLCASSIGDTSFTDTQYFGPGTRLTVL.

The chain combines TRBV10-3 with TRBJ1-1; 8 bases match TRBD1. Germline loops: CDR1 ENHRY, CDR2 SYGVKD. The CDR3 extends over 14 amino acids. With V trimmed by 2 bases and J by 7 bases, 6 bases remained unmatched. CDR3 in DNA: TGTGCCATCAGTGAGCCCAGGGGGCCGGGTGAAGCTTTCTTT. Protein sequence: CAISEPRGPGEAFF.

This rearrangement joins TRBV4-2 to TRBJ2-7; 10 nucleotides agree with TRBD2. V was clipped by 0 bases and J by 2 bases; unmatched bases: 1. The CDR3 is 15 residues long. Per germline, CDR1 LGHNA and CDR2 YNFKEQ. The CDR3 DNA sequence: TGTGCCAGCAGCCAAGAAGCGGGGGGGCCCTACGAGCAGTACTTC. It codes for CASSQEAGGPYEQYF.

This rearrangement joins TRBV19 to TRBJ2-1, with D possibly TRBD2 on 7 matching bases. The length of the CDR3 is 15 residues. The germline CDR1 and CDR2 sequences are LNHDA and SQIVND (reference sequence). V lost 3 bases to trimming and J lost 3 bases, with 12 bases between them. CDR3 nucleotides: TGTGCCAGTAGTATCATGGGAGGGGGCTACAATGAGCAGTTCTTC. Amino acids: CASSIMGGGYNEQFF. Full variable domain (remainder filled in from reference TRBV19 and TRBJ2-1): DGGITQSPKYLFRKEGQNVTLSCEQNLNHDAMYWYRQDPGQGLRLIYYSQIVNDFQKGDIAEGYSVSREKKESFPLTVTSAQKNPTAFYLCASSIMGGGYNEQFFGPGTRLTVL.

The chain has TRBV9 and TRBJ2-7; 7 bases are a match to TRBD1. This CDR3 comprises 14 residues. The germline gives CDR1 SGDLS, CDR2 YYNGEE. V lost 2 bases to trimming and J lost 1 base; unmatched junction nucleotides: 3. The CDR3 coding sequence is TGTGCCAGCAGCGTCGACAGGGCATCCTACGAGCAGTACTTC. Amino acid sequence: CASSVDRASYEQYF.

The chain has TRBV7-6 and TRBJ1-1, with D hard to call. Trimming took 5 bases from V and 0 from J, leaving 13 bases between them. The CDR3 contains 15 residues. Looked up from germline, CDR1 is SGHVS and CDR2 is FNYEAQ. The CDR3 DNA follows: TGTGCCAGCAGCCCCGTACCAGGATTGAACACTGAAGCTTTCTTT. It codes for CASSPVPGLNTEAFF. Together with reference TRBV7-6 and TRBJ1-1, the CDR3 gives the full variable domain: GAGVSQSPRYKVTKRGQDVALRCDPISGHVSLYWYRQALGQGPEFLTYFNYEAQQDKSGLPNDRFSAERPEGSISTLTIQRTEQRDSAMYRCASSPVPGLNTEAFFGQGTRLTVV.

CDR3 sequence: CASSWGQGIMNTEAFF. Written as DNA, the CDR3 is TGTGCCAGCTCCTGGGGACAGGGTATCATGAACACTGAAGCTTTCTTT. The V and J genes are TRBV27 and TRBJ1-1, with 9 bases that match TRBD1. Trimming at V came to 8 bases and at J to 0 bases, leaving 10 bases not matched to a gene. The CDR3 runs to 16 residues. Germline-derived CDR1 and CDR2 are MNHEY and SMNVEV (reference sequence).

DNA of the CDR3: TGTGCCAGCAGGGACGGACAGATGAACACTGAAGCTTTCTTT. Amino acids: CASRDGQMNTEAFF. The genes are TRBV6-1 and TRBJ1-1; D might be TRBD1 (6 bases). The CDR3 contains 14 residues. Deletions cut 6 bases from V and 0 bases from J, with 11 bases between. CDR1 MNHNS and CDR2 SASEGT come from the germline V gene.